This T cell receptor beta chain came from a study of T cell clusters in autoimmune cytopenias. CDR1 is MRHNA, CDR2 SNTAGT, per germline. This CDR3 contains 18 residues. One tube held mixed TRB-A and TRB-B primer pools for touch-down PCR. Reprocessing the multiplex PCR reads, TCRdb reports a single entry for every CDR3 protein and omits DNA. This sample contains some 7,500 distinct CDR3 sequences. Regarding this clonotype: The antigen remains undetermined.

General study results and limits: Primary autoimmune cytopenia patients appeared to lack physiological T cell clusters present in healthy donors.

Roughly 38,000 genome equivalents of blood DNA were amplified for TRB. This sample was shared with a second study, whose subject was T cell repertoires in aging, cancer and after chemotherapy. Per that paper: The full dataset contained around 8.2 million TCR reads. Lymphoid organ infiltration in hematological cancer patients may impair thymic emigration or peripheral T cell expansion.

This receptor was taken from a human donor with an autoimmune cytopenia or autoimmune hepatitis (not recorded which). This rearrangement joins TRBV6-4 to TRBJ1-1; TCRdb reports TRBD1, a call that lacks DNA to check it against. Source material: peripheral blood. CDR3 amino acids: CASSDSGQGASRNTEAFF.